The source of this T cell receptor (beta chain) is a study of T cell responses to AZD1222 COVID-19 vaccine. The table came from immunoSEQ multiplex PCR; TCRdb's copy has only in-frame clones and leaves some out. The repertoire holds about 160,000 clones, 88% seen once, with around 5.9% in the top ten. Sequences were derived from peripheral blood, sampled on day 0 of AZD1222 vaccination. The receptor comes from an adult in good health.

This CDR3 is CASSPKGDLSNQPQHF. CDR3 sequence (DNA): TGTGCCAGCAGCCCCAAAGGGGACCTTAGCAATCAGCCCCAGCATTTT. This chain uses TRBV7-3 with TRBJ1-5; D is possibly TRBD1 (5 bases). In germline, CDR1 is SGHTA, CDR2 FQGTGA. The CDR3 spans 16 residues. The V end lost 5 bases, the J end lost 0 bases, and 14 bases lay between the germline ends.